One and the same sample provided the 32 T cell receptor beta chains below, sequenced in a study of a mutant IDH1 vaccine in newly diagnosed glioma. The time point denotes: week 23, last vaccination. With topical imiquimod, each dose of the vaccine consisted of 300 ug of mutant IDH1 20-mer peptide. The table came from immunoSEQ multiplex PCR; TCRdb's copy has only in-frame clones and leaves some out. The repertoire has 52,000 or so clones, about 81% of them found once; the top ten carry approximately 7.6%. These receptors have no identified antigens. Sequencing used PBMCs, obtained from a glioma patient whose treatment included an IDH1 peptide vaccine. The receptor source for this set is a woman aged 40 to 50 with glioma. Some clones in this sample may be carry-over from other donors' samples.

CDR3 region: CASSGQVYGYTF. CDR3 sequence (DNA): TGTGCCAGCAGTGGACAGGTCTATGGCTACACCTTC. The rearrangement links TRBV25-1 to TRBJ1-2; a weak D match, TRBD1 (6 bases). This CDR3 has 12 amino acids. Germline V gene lookup returns CDR1 MGHDK and CDR2 SYGVNS. The V gene lost 4 bases and the J gene lost 4 bases, with 7 bases spanning the gap.

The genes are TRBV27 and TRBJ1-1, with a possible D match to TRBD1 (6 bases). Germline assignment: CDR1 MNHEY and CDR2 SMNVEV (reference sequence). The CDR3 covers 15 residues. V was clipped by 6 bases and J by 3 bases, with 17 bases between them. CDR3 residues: CASSRGGYLDTEAFF. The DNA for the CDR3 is TGTGCCAGCAGCAGGGGTGGGTACTTGGACACTGAAGCTTTCTTT.

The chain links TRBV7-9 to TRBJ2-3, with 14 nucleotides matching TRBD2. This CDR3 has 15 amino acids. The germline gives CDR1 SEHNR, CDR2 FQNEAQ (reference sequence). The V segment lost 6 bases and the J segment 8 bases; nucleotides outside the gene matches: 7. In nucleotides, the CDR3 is TGTGCCAGCAGGCGACTAGCGGGGGGGCCGGGTACGCAGTATTTT. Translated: CASRRLAGGPGTQYF.

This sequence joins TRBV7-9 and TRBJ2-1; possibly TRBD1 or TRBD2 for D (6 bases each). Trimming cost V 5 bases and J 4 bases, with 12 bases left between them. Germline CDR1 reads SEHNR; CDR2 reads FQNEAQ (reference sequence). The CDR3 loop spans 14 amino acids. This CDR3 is CASSPGDFYNEQFF. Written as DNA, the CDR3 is TGTGCCAGCAGCCCAGGGGACTTTTACAATGAGCAGTTCTTC.

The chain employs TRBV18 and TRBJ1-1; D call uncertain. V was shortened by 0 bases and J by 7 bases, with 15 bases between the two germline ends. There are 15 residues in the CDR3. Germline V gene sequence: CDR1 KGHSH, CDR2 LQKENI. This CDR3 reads CASSPPVTGLGEAFF. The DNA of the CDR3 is TGTGCCAGCTCACCACCGGTAACGGGTTTGGGTGAAGCTTTCTTT. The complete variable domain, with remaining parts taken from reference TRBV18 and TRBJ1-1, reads NAGVMQNPRHLVRRRGQEARLRCSPMKGHSHVYWYRQLPEEGLKFMVYLQKENIIDESGMPKERFSAEFPKEGPSILRIQQVVRGDSAAYFCASSPPVTGLGEAFFGQGTRLTVV.

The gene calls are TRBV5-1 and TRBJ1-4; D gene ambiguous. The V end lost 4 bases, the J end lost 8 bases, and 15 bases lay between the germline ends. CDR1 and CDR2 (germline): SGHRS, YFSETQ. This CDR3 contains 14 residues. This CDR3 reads CASSTLSPREKLFF. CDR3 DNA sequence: TGCGCCAGCAGCACCCTTAGCCCCAGGGAAAAACTGTTTTTT.

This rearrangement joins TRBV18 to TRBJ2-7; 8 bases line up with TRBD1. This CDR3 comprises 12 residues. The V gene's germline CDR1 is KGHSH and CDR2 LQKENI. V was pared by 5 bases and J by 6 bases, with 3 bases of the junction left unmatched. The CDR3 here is CASSSGQGEQYF. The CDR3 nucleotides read TGTGCCAGCTCATCAGGACAGGGCGAGCAGTACTTC.

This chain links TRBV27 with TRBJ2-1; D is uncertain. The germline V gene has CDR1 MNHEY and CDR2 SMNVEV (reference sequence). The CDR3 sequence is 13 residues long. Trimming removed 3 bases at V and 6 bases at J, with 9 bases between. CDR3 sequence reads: CASSFDFFNEQFF. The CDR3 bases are TGTGCCAGCAGTTTCGACTTTTTCAATGAGCAGTTCTTC.

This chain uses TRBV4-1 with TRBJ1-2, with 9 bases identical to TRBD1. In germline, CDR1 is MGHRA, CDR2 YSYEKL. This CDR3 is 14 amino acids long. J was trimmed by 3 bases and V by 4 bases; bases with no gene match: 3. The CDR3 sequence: CASSRQGDYYGYTF. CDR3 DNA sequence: TGCGCCAGCAGCCGACAGGGGGATTACTATGGCTACACCTTC.

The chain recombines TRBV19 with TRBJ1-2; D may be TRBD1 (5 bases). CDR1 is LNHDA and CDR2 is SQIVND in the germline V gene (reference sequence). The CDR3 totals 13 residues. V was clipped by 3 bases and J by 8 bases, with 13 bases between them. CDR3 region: CASSIETGFGYTF. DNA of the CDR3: TGTGCCAGTAGTATCGAAACAGGTTTCGGCTACACCTTC.

The DNA of the CDR3 is TGCGCCAGCAGCCAAGATCCGGGGATGGAGACCCAGTACTTC. It encodes CASSQDPGMETQYF. The chain employs TRBV4-1 and TRBJ2-5; the D gene is possibly TRBD2 (5 bases). CDR1 and CDR2 (germline): MGHRA, YSYEKL. This CDR3 has 14 amino acids. V lost 0 bases, J lost 5 bases, and 10 bases lay in between.

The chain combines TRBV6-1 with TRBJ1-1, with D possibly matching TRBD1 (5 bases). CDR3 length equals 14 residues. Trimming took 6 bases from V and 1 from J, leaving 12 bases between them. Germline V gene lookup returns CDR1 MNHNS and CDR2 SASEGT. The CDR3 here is CASRAGWGNTEAFF. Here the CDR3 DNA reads TGTGCCAGCAGGGCAGGGTGGGGGAACACTGAAGCTTTCTTT.

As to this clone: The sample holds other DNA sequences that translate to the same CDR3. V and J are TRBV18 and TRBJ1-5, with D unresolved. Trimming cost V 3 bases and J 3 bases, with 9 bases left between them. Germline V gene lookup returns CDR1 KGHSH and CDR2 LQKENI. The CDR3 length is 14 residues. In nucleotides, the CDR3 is TGTGCCAGCTCACCCGGCAGATTCAATCAGCCCCAGCATTTT. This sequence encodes CASSPGRFNQPQHF.

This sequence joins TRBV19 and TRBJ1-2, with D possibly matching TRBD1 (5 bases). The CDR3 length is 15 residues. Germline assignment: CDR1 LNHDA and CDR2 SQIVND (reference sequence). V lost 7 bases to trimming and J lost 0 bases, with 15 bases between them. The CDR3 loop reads CASTRGGPSNYGYTF. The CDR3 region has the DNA TGTGCCAGTACCCGGGGGGGTCCATCTAACTATGGCTACACCTTC.

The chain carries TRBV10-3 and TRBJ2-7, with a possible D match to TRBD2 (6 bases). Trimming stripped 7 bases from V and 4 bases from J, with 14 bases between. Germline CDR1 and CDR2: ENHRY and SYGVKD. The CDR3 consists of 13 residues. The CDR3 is CAIKGLASYEQYF. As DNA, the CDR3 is TGTGCCATCAAGGGTCTAGCGAGTTACGAGCAGTACTTC.

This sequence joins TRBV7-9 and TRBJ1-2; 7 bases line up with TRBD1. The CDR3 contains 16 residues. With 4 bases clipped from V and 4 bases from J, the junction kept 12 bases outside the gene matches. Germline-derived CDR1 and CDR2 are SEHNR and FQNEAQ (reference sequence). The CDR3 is CASSSMTDRVIYGYTF. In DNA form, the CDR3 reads TGTGCCAGCAGCTCGATGACCGACAGGGTAATCTATGGCTACACCTTC.

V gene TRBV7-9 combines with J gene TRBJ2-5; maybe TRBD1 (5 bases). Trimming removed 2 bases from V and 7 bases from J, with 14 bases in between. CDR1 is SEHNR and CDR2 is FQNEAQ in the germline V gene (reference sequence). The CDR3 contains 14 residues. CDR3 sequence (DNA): TGTGCCAGCAGCTTATTACTTGGGCAGGGGACCCAGTACTTC. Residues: CASSLLLGQGTQYF.

The CDR3, as DNA: TGTGCCAATAGCGGGGGGGAGACCCAGTACTTC. This translates into CANSGGETQYF. V usage is TRBV30 and J usage is TRBJ2-5, with 10 bases matching TRBD2. J gave up 5 bases and V 8 bases, and 2 bases lay outside the gene matches. Germline CDR1 reads GTSNPN; CDR2 reads SVGIG (reference sequence). The CDR3 covers 11 residues.

The CDR3, as DNA: TGTGCCAGCAGTGAGGGCTCCAGCAATCAGCCCCAGCATTTT. This codes for CASSEGSSNQPQHF. The chain carries TRBV6-4 and TRBJ1-5; no clear D gene. The V end lost 3 bases, the J end lost 1 base, and 7 bases lay between the germline ends. Per germline, CDR1 MRHNA and CDR2 SNTAGT. The CDR3 sequence is 14 residues long.

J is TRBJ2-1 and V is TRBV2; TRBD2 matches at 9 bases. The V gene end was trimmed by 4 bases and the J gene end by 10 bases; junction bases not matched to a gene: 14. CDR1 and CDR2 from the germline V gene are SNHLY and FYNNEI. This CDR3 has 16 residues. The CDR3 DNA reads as TGTGCCAGCAGTGTGGTGTCGCTAGCGGGGTCAGACGAGCAGTTCTTC. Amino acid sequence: CASSVVSLAGSDEQFF.

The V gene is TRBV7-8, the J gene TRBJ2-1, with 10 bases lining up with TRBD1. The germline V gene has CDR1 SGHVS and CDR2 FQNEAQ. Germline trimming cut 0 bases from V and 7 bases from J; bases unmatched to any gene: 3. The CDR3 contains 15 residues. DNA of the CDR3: TGTGCCAGCAGCTTAGCGGGACAGGGGAAGAATGAGCAGTTCTTC. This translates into CASSLAGQGKNEQFF. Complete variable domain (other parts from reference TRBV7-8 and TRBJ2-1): GAGVSQSPRYKVAKRGQDVALRCDPISGHVSLFWYQQALGQGPEFLTYFQNEAQLDKSGLPSDRFFAERPEGSVSTLKIQRTQQEDSAVYLCASSLAGQGKNEQFFGPGTRLTVL.

The CDR3: CASSPRGRETQYF. The CDR3 DNA follows: TGTGCCAGCAGTCCCAGGGGTAGGGAGACCCAGTACTTC. The J gene is TRBJ2-5, the V gene TRBV2; TRBD1 might be the D (6 bases). Trimming pared 5 bases from V and 5 bases from J, leaving 12 bases between. CDR1 and CDR2 from the germline V gene are SNHLY and FYNNEI. The CDR3 spans 13 residues. Supplemented by reference TRBV2 and TRBJ2-5, the full variable domain reads EPEVTQTPSHQVTQMGQEVILRCVPISNHLYFYWYRQILGQKVEFLVSFYNNEISEKSEIFDDQFSVERPDGSNFTLKIRSTKLEDSAMYFCASSPRGRETQYFGPGTRLLVL.

Here the CDR3 reads CASSVAGGPDEQYF. As DNA, the CDR3 is TGTGCCAGCAGCGTAGCGGGGGGGCCGGACGAGCAGTACTTC. The V gene is TRBV9, the J gene TRBJ2-7; 8 bases are shared with TRBD2. Losses at the gene ends were 0 bases for V and 5 bases for J; bases not matched to a gene: 4. Germline V gene data show CDR1 as SGDLS and CDR2 as YYNGEE. The CDR3 length is 14 residues.

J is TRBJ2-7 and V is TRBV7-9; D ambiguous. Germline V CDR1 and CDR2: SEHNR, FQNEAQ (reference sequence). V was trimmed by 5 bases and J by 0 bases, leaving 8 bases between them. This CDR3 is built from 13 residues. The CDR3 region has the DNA TGTGCCAGCAGCAGTCAGAACTCCTACGAGCAGTACTTC. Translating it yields CASSSQNSYEQYF. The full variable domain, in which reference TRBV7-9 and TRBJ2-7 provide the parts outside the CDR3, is DTGVSQNPRHKITKRGQNVTFRCDPISEHNRLYWYRQTLGQGPEFLTYFQNEAQLEKSRLLSDRFSAERPKGSFSTLEIQRTEQGDSAMYLCASSSQNSYEQYFGPGTRLTVT.

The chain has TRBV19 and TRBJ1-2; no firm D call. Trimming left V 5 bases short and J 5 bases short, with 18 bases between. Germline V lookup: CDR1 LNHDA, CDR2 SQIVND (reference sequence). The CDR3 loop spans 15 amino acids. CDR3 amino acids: CASSPNGGISYGYTF. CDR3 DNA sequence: TGTGCCAGTAGTCCGAATGGAGGGATTTCGTATGGCTACACCTTC.

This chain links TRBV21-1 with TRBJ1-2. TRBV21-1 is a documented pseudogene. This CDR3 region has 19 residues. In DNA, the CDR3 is TGTGCCAGCAGCAAAAATTCGTCCGGGCAATCTCTCTATAACTATGGCTACACCTTC. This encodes CASSKNSSGQSLYNYGYTF.

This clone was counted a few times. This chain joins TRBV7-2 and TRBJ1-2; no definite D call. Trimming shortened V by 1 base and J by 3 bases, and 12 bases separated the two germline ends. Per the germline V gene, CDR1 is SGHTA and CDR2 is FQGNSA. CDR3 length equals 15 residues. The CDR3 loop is CASSLDRVDDYGYTF. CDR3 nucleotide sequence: TGTGCCAGCAGCTTAGACCGGGTCGATGACTATGGCTACACCTTC.

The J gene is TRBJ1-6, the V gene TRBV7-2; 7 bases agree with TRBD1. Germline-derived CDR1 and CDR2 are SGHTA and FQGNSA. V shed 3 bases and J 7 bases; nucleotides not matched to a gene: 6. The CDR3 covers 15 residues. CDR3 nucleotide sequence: TGTGCCAGCAGCTTGGAGACAGGGAGGAATTCACCCCTCCACTTT. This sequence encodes CASSLETGRNSPLHF. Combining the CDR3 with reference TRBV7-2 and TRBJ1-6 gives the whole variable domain GAGVSQSPSNKVTEKGKDVELRCDPISGHTALYWYRQSLGQGLEFLIYFQGNSAPDKSGLPSDRFSAERTGGSVSTLTIQRTQQEDSAVYLCASSLETGRNSPLHFGNGTRLTVT.

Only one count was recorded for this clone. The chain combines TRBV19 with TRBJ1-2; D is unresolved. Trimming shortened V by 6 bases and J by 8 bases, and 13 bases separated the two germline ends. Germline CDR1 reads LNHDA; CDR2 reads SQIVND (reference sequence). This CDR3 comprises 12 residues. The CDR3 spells CASRTGRIGYTF. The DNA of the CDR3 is TGTGCCAGTAGGACTGGGAGGATCGGCTACACCTTC.

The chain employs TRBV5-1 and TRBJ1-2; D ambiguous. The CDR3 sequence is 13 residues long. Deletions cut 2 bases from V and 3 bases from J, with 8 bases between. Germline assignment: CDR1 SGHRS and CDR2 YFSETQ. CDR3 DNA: TGCGCCAGCAGCTTTGAGGGTGACTATGGCTACACCTTC. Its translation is CASSFEGDYGYTF.

CDR3 sequence (DNA): TGTGCCAGCACTATCGTCAGCTCCTATAATTCACCCCTCCACTTT. Translation gives CASTIVSSYNSPLHF. The V gene is TRBV27, the J gene TRBJ1-6, with D uncertain. The V end was cut by 7 bases, the J end by 0 bases, with 10 bases between. The CDR3 is 15 residues long. Germline-derived CDR1 and CDR2 are MNHEY and SMNVEV (reference sequence).

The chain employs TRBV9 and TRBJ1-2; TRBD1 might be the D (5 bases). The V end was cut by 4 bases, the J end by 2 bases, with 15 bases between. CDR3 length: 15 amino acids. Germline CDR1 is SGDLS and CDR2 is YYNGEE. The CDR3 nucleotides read TGTGCCAGCAGCCCCCTGGGACGGGCCAACTATGGCTACACCTTC. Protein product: CASSPLGRANYGYTF. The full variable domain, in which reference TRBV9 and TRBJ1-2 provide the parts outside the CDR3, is DSGVTQTPKHLITATGQRVTLRCSPRSGDLSVYWYQQSLDQGLQFLIQYYNGEERAKGNILERFSAQQFPDLHSELNLSSLELGDSALYFCASSPLGRANYGYTFGSGTRLTVV.